This TCR beta chain comes out of a study of blood T cells in healthy people across ages. Study-wide findings and caveats: The CMV status of each donor remained undetermined, and this could have confounded shifts in expanded clonotypes. While age rose, TCR beta diversity per million T cells dropped in a roughly linear way.

About this clonotype: The target antigen is unknown.

The study drew donors from healthy Caucasian individuals in Russia aged 6 to 90. Each sample used at least 6.5 million PBMCs. With a J-beta primer mix and a sample-barcoded 5' primer, a second PCR ran about 6 to 11 cycles. Each CDR3 protein gets one entry after TCRdb re-called the 5' RACE reads with MiXCR. The data show some 1.5 million distinct CDR3 sequences, with under 55% seen just once and about 4% held by the top ten. This CDR3 spans 15 amino acids. From germline, CDR1 is DFQATT and CDR2 SNEGSKA (reference sequence). The V end was cut by 1 base, the J end by 4 bases, with 15 bases between. The chain recombines TRBV20-1 with TRBJ2-3, with D perhaps given as TRBD1 or TRBD2 (6 bases each). The TCR originated in a woman under 30 in good health. The sample comprised blood. CDR3: CSARGARGPPDTQYF. As DNA, the CDR3 is TGCAGTGCTAGAGGAGCCCGGGGGCCCCCAGATACGCAGTATTTT.